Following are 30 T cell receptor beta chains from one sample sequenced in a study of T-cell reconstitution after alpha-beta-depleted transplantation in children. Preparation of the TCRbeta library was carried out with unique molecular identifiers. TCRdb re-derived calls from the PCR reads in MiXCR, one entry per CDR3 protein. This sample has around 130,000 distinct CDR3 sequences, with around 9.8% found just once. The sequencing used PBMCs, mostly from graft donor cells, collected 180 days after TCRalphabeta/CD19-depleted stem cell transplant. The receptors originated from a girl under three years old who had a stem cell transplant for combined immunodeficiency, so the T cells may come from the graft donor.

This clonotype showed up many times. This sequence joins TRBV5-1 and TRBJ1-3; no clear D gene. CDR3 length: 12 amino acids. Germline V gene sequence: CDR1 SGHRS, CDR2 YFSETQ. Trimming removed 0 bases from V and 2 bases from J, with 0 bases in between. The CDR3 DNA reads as TGCGCCAGCAGCTTGGCTGGAAACACCATATATTTT. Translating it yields CASSLAGNTIYF.

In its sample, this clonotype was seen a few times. The CDR3 reads CASSLAPGRGTQYF. CDR3 nucleotide sequence: TGTGCCAGCAGCTTAGCGCCAGGCAGGGGGACCCAGTACTTC. The chain uses TRBV7-9 and TRBJ2-5; D is possibly TRBD1 (6 bases). CDR1 and CDR2 (germline): SEHNR, FQNEAQ (reference sequence). V lost 0 bases and J lost 7, with 12 bases in between. The CDR3 runs 14 residues. Full variable domain (outside the CDR3, taken from reference TRBV7-9 and TRBJ2-5): DTGVSQNPRHKITKRGQNVTFRCDPISEHNRLYWYRQTLGQGPEFLTYFQNEAQLEKSRLLSDRFSAERPKGSFSTLEIQRTEQGDSAMYLCASSLAPGRGTQYFGPGTRLLVL.

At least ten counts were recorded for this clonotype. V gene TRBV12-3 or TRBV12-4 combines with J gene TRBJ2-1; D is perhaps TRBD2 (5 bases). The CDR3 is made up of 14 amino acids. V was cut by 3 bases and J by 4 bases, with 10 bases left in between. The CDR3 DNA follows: TGTGCCAGCAGTTTCGGGCGGGTTTACAATGAGCAGTTCTTC. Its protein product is CASSFGRVYNEQFF.

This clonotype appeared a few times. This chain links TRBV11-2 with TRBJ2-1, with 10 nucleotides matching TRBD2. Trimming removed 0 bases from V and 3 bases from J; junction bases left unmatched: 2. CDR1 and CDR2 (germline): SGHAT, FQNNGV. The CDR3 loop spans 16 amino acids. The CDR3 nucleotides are TGTGCCAGCAGCTTAGAGGCTAGCGGGAGCTACAATGAGCAGTTCTTC. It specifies CASSLEASGSYNEQFF.

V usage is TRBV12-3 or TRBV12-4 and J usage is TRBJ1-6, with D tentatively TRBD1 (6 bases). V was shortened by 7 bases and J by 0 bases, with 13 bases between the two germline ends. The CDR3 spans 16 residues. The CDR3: CASKPTTGSYNSPLHF. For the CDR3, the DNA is TGTGCCAGCAAACCAACGACAGGCTCCTATAATTCACCCCTCCACTTT.

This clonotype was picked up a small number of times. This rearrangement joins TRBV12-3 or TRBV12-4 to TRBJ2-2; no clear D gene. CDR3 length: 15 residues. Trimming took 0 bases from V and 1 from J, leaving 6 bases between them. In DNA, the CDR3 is TGTGCCAGCAGTTTAGCCCAAGGGAACACCGGGGAGCTGTTTTTT. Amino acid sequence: CASSLAQGNTGELFF.

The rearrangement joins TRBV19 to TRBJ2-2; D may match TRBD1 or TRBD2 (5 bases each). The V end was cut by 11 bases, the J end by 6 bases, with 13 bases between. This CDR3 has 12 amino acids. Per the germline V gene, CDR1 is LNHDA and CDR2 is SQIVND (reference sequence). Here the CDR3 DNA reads TGTGCCTGGAGTGAGGGGTCCGGGGAGCTGTTTTTT. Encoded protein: CAWSEGSGELFF.

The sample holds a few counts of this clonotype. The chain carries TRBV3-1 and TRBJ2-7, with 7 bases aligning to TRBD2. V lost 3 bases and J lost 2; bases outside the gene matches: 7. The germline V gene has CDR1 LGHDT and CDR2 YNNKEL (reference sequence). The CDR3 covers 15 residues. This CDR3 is CASSHGLVYTYEQYF. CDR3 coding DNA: TGTGCCAGCAGCCACGGACTAGTCTATACCTACGAGCAGTACTTC.

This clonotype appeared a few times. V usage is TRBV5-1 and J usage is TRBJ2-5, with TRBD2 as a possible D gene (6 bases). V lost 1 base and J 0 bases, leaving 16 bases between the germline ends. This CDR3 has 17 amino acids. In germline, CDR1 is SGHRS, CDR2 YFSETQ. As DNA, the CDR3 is TGCGCCAGCAGCTTGTCATGGGGGGTATCGGACCAAGAGACCCAGTACTTC. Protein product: CASSLSWGVSDQETQYF.

The CDR3 DNA reads as TGTGCCAGCGACGGAGGGGCCGGGGAGCTGTTTTTT. Its translation is CASDGGAGELFF. V is TRBV7-9 and J is TRBJ2-2; D is possibly TRBD2 (6 bases). Trimming removed 8 bases at V and 6 bases at J, with 10 bases between. Germline V gene data show CDR1 as SEHNR and CDR2 as FQNEAQ (reference sequence). There are 12 residues in the CDR3.

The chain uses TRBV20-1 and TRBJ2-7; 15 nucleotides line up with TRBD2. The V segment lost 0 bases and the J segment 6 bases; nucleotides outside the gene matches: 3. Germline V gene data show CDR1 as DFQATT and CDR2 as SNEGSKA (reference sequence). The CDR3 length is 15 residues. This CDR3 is CSARDGLAGGLEQYF. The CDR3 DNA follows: TGCAGTGCTAGAGACGGACTAGCGGGGGGGCTCGAGCAGTACTTC.

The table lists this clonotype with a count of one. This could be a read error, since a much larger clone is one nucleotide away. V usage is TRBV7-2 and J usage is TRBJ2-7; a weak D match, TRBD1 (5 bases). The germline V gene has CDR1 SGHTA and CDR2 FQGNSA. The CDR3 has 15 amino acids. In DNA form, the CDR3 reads TGTTCCAGCAGCTTAGTCGTAGGGGAATCCTACGAGCAGTACTTC. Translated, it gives CSSSLVVGESYEQYF.

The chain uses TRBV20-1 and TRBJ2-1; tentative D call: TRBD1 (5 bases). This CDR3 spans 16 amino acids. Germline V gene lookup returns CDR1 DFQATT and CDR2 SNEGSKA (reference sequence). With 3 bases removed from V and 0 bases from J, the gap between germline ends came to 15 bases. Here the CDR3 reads CSASDGQGSSYNEQFF. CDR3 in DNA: TGCAGTGCTAGTGATGGGCAGGGTAGCTCCTACAATGAGCAGTTCTTC.

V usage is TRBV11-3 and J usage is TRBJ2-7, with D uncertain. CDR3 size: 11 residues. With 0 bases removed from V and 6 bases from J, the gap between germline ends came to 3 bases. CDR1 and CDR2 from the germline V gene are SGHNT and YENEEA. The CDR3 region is CASSLELEQYF. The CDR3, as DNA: TGTGCCAGCAGCTTAGAACTCGAGCAGTACTTC. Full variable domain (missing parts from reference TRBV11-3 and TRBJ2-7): EAGVVQSPRYKIIEKKQPVAFWCNPISGHNTLYWYLQNLGQGPELLIRYENEEAVDDSQLPKDRFSAERLKGVDSTLKIQPAELGDSAVYLCASSLELEQYFGPGTRLTVT.

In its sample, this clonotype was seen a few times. The CDR3 is CASSPLNGELFF. CDR3 nucleotides: TGTGCCAGCAGTCCCCTGAACGGGGAGCTGTTTTTT. J is TRBJ2-2 and V is TRBV27; no firm D call. Germline V gene data show CDR1 as MNHEY and CDR2 as SMNVEV (reference sequence). Trimming stripped 5 bases from V and 7 bases from J, with 8 bases between. The CDR3 runs to 12 residues.

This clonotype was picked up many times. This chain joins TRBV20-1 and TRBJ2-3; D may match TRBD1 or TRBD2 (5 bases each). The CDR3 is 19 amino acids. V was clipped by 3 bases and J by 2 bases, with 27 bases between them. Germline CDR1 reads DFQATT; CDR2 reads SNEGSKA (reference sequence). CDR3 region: CSASDDRGATIRDTDTQYF. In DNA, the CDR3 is TGCAGTGCTAGTGATGACAGAGGGGCTACAATAAGAGACACAGATACGCAGTATTTT.

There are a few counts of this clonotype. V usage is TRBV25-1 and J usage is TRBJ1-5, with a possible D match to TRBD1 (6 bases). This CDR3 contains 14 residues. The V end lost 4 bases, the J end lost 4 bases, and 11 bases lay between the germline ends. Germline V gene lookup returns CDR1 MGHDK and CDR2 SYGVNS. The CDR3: CASSVSGANQPQHF. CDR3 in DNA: TGTGCCAGCAGTGTCTCGGGGGCAAATCAGCCCCAGCATTTT.

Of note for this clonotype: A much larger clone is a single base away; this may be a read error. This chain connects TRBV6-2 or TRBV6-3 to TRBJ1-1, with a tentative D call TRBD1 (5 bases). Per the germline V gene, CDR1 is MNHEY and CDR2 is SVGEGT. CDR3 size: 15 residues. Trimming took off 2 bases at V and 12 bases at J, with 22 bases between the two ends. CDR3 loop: CASSYPGRQNGGTFF. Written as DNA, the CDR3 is TGTGCCAGCAGTTACCCCGGACGGCAGAACGGGGGGACTTTCTTT.

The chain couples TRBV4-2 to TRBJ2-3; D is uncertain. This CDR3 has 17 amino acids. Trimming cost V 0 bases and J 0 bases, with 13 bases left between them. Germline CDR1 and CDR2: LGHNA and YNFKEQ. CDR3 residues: CASSQDRDAPSTDTQYF. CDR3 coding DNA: TGTGCCAGCAGCCAAGATCGCGACGCACCCAGCACAGATACGCAGTATTTT.

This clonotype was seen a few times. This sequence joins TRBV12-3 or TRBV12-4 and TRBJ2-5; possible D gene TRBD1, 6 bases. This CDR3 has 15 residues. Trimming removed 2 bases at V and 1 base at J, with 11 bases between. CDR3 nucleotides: TGTGCCAGCAGTTTAAGTTGGGGGCCCCAAGAGACCCAGTACTTC. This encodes CASSLSWGPQETQYF.

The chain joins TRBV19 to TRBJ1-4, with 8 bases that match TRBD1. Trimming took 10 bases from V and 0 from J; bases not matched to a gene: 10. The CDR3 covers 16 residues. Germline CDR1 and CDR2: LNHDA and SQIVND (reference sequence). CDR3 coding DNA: TGTGCCACCATGGACAGGGCACTCCCAACTAATGAAAAACTGTTTTTT. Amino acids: CATMDRALPTNEKLFF.

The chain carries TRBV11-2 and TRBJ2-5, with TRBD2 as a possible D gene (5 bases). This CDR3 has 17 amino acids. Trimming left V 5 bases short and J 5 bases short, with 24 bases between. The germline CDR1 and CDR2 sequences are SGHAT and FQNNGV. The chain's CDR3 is CASSAPASGLADETQYF. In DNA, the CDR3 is TGTGCCAGCAGCGCCCCTGCCTCTGGGCTAGCTGATGAGACCCAGTACTTC.

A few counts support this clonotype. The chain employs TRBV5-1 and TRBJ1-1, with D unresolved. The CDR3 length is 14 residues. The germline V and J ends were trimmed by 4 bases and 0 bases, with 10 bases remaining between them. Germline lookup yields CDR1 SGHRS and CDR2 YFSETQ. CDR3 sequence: CASSLETVNTEAFF. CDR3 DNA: TGCGCCAGCAGCCTAGAAACGGTGAACACTGAAGCTTTCTTT.

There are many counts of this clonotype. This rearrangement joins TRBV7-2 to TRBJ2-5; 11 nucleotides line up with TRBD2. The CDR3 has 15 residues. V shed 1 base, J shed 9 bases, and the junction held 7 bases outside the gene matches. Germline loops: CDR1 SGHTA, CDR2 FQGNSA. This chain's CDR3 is CASSLELAGAVAQYF. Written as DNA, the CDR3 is TGTGCCAGCAGCTTAGAACTAGCGGGGGCCGTGGCCCAGTACTTC.

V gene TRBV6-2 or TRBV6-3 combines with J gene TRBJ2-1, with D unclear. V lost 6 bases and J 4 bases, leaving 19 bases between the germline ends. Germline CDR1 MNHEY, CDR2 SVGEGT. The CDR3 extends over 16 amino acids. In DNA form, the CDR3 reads TGTGCCAGCAGCACACTCCTAGGATCCTATTACAATGAGCAGTTCTTC. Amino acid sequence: CASSTLLGSYYNEQFF.

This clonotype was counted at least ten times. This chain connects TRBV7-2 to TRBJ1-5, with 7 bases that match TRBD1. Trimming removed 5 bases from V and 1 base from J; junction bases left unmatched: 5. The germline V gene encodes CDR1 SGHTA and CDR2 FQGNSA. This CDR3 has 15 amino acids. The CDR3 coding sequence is TGTGCCAGCAGCCCCACGACAGGGAGCAATCAGCCCCAGCATTTT. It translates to CASSPTTGSNQPQHF.

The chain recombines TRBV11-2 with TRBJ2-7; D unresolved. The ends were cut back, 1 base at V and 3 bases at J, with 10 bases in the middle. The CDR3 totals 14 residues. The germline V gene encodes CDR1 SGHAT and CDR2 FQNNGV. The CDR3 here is CASSLGIFSYEQYF. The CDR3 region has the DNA TGTGCCAGCAGCTTAGGCATCTTTAGCTACGAGCAGTACTTC. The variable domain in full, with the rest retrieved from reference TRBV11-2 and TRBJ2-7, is EAGVAQSPRYKIIEKRQSVAFWCNPISGHATLYWYQQILGQGPKLLIQFQNNGVVDDSQLPKDRFSAERLKGVDSTLKIQPAKLEDSAVYLCASSLGIFSYEQYFGPGTRLTVT.

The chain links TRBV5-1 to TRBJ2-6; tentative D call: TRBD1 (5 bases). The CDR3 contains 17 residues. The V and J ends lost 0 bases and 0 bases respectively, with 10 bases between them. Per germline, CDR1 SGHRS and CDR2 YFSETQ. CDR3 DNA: TGCGCCAGCAGCTTGGGCAGGGAACTCTCTGGGGCCAACGTCCTGACTTTC. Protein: CASSLGRELSGANVLTF.

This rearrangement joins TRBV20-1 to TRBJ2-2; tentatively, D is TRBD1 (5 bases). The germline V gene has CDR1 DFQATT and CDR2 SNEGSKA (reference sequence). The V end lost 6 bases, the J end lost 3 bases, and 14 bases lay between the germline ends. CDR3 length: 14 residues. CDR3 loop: CSAARVMDTGELFF. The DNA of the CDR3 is TGCAGTGCCGCCAGGGTAATGGACACCGGGGAGCTGTTTTTT.

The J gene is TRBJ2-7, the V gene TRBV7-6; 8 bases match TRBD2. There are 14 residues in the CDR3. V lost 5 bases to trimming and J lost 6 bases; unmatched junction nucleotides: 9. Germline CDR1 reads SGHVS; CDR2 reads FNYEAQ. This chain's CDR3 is CASSPGTRTVEQYF. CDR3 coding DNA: TGTGCCAGCAGCCCCGGGACTAGGACCGTCGAGCAGTACTTC.